The sequence of this TCR beta chain was determined in a study of memory CD4+ T cells and cytomegalovirus serostatus. The sort gate was single viable CD3+CD4+CD8-CD45RO+ cells for memory CD4+ T cells. The V gene lost 0 bases and the J gene lost 1 base, with 6 bases spanning the gap. Germline V lookup: CDR1 MGHRA, CDR2 YSYEKL. The CDR3 is made up of 14 amino acids. The data were produced by immunoSEQ multiplex PCR, yet TCRdb's version contains in-frame clones alone and is incomplete. The sample lists tens of thousands of clones, around 74% occurring once. The chain has TRBV4-1 and TRBJ1-1; D is undetermined. Sequencing was carried out using memory CD4+ T cells from blood. This clonotype was obtained from an adult in good health and CMV-seronegative. The CDR3 here is CASSQDVWNTEAFF. The CDR3 DNA reads TGCGCCAGCAGCCAAGATGTCTGGAACACTGAAGCTTTCTTT.